Below, 25 T cell receptor beta chains from the same sample are listed, as sequenced in a study of T cell repertoires in cytomegalovirus infection. Their recognized antigens are unknown. One entry per CDR3 protein, called by TCRdb with MiXCR from the reads. Of about 920,000 distinct CDR3 sequences listed, approximately 30% are singletons. The sample consisted of cultured CD8+ T cells from PBMCs, taken from culture after CMV antigen stimulation. Every receptor here comes from a human donor in good health (CMV status not recorded). Some clones in this sample may be carry-over from other donors' samples.

The gene calls are TRBV10-3 and TRBJ1-3; the D gene is possibly TRBD1 (6 bases). Trimming left V 8 bases short and J 0 bases short, with 14 bases between. The germline V gene encodes CDR1 ENHRY and CDR2 SYGVKD. This CDR3 has 15 residues. CDR3 sequence: CAILRQAPSGNTIYF. The CDR3 nucleotides are TGTGCCATCCTCCGACAGGCTCCCTCTGGAAACACCATATATTTT.

This clonotype has a count of ten or more. This chain uses TRBV7-2 with TRBJ1-5; D may be TRBD1 (6 bases). Germline lookup yields CDR1 SGHTA and CDR2 FQGNSA. The CDR3 covers 14 residues. V lost 2 bases, J lost 5 bases, and 10 bases lay in between. Written as DNA, the CDR3 is TGTGCCAGCAGCTTAAGGGGGGGGCATCAGCCCCAGCATTTT. Amino acid sequence: CASSLRGGHQPQHF.

J is TRBJ2-5 and V is TRBV27; D is ambiguous. Trimming shortened V by 5 bases and J by 1 base, and 11 bases separated the two germline ends. CDR3 length: 14 residues. Germline V lookup: CDR1 MNHEY, CDR2 SMNVEV (reference sequence). CDR3 DNA sequence: TGTGCCAGCAGTCCTCGGTTTGGCCAAGAGACCCAGTACTTC. Translating gives CASSPRFGQETQYF.

This clonotype was detected only a few times. This chain connects TRBV15 to TRBJ1-3; maybe TRBD1 (5 bases). Germline loops: CDR1 LNHNV, CDR2 YYDKDF (reference sequence). V lost 7 bases to trimming and J lost 4 bases, with 29 bases between them. CDR3 length: 19 amino acids. CDR3 in DNA: TGTGCCACCACCCACGGGACGGATAGATTGTGGGAGAGGGGAAACACCATATATTTT. Amino acid sequence: CATTHGTDRLWERGNTIYF. Full variable domain (missing parts from reference TRBV15 and TRBJ1-3): DAMVIQNPRYQVTQFGKPVTLSCSQTLNHNVMYWYQQKSSQAPKLLFHYYDKDFNNEADTPDNFQSRRPNTSFCFLDIRSPGLGDTAMYLCATTHGTDRLWERGNTIYFGEGSWLTVV.

The chain couples TRBV29-1 to TRBJ2-2; D perhaps matches TRBD1 (6 bases). In germline, CDR1 is SQVTM, CDR2 ANQGSEA. With 5 bases removed from V and 4 bases from J, the gap between germline ends came to 14 bases. This CDR3 region has 14 residues. CDR3 DNA sequence: TGCAGCGTTAATGCAGGGGCGGGCACCGGGGAGCTGTTTTTT. Amino acid sequence: CSVNAGAGTGELFF.

V usage is TRBV20-1 and J usage is TRBJ2-2; 10 nucleotides line up with TRBD2. The CDR3 is made up of 15 amino acids. Trimming at V came to 5 bases and at J to 4 bases, leaving 7 bases not matched to a gene. Germline CDR1 is DFQATT and CDR2 is SNEGSKA (reference sequence). The CDR3 DNA reads TGCAGTGCTTCTCAGCGGGGGGGACGCACCGGGGAGCTGTTTTTT. Amino acid sequence: CSASQRGGRTGELFF.

The rearrangement uses TRBV27 and TRBJ1-6; D possibly corresponds to TRBD1 (6 bases). CDR1 and CDR2 (germline): MNHEY, SMNVEV (reference sequence). The CDR3 runs 15 residues. V gave up 7 bases and J gave up 2 bases, with 12 bases separating them. The CDR3 DNA reads TGTGCCAGCACCGCCCAGGGGCCCTATAATTCACCCCTCCACTTT. Protein product: CASTAQGPYNSPLHF.

This clonotype was seen repeatedly, ten times or more. The gene calls are TRBV6-1 and TRBJ2-7, with 7 bases aligning to TRBD1. Germline loops: CDR1 MNHNS, CDR2 SASEGT. V dropped 0 bases and J dropped 2; count of bases not matched to a gene: 22. The CDR3 is 21 residues long. CDR3 in DNA: TGTGCCAGCAGTGAAGCGTACTATGAGTCCCGACAGGGAGAATTAACCTACGAGCAGTACGTC. Translating gives CASSEAYYESRQGELTYEQYV.

This clonotype was picked up one time. The junction departs from germline at one end; a sequencing error may be responsible. This chain links TRBV12-3 or TRBV12-4 with TRBJ1-1, with D unresolved. The CDR3 loop spans 13 amino acids. CDR3 loop: CANSQRMNTEAFF. Written as DNA, the CDR3 is TGTGCCAACAGTCAGCGGATGAACACTGAAGCTTTCTTT.

The table lists this clonotype with a few counts. The V and J genes are TRBV7-9 and TRBJ2-1; 7 nucleotides line up with TRBD2. The V segment lost 5 bases and the J segment 6 bases; nucleotides outside the gene matches: 13. The CDR3 is 16 amino acids. CDR1 and CDR2 (germline): SEHNR, FQNEAQ (reference sequence). In DNA, the CDR3 is TGTGCCAGCAGCCACCCTCTAGCGGAACCGACCAATGAGCAGTTCTTC. It codes for CASSHPLAEPTNEQFF.

This clonotype showed up just once. A much bigger clone sits one base away, suggesting this may be a read error. The gene calls are TRBV12-3 or TRBV12-4 and TRBJ1-1; unclear D gene. This CDR3 contains 13 residues. Deletions cut 3 bases from V and 6 bases from J, with 11 bases between. CDR3 residues: CASSLRSNSEAFF. The CDR3 nucleotides read TGTGCCAGCAGTTTGCGCAGCAATTCTGAAGCTTTCTTT.

This clonotype was found many times. V usage is TRBV7-2 and J usage is TRBJ2-7, with 7 nucleotides matching TRBD2. The CDR3 sequence is 15 residues long. V dropped 0 bases and J dropped 0; count of bases not matched to a gene: 2. Germline V lookup: CDR1 SGHTA, CDR2 FQGNSA. CDR3 nucleotides: TGTGCCAGCAGCTTAGCGGGGGGGAGCTCCTACGAGCAGTACGTC. It is translated as CASSLAGGSSYEQYV.

This clonotype occurred a few times. The chain uses TRBV9 and TRBJ2-1; D is perhaps TRBD2 (7 bases). Germline CDR1 is SGDLS and CDR2 is YYNGEE. The CDR3 runs to 15 residues. Deletions cut 0 bases from V and 4 bases from J, with 11 bases between. The CDR3 loop is CASSVARGGYNEQFF. CDR3 nucleotides: TGTGCCAGCAGCGTAGCGAGGGGGGGGTACAATGAGCAGTTCTTC.

A note on this clonotype: The missing conserved phenylalanine or tryptophan at the end of this CDR3 makes a read error likely. The chain combines TRBV4-1 with TRBJ1-1; TRBD1 might be the D (5 bases). Per germline, CDR1 MGHRA and CDR2 YSYEKL. Trimming left V 5 bases short and J 6 bases short, with 7 bases between. The CDR3 is made up of 11 amino acids. For the CDR3, the DNA is TGCGCCAGCAGCGGGGGGGCTGAAGCTTTCCTT. Protein product: CASSGGAEAFL.

The J gene is TRBJ2-2, the V gene TRBV27; 9 positions agree with TRBD1. The germline V gene encodes CDR1 MNHEY and CDR2 SMNVEV (reference sequence). The trim removed 3 bases at V and 3 bases at J, leaving 5 bases unmatched. The CDR3 is 16 amino acids. CDR3 in DNA: TGTGCCAGCAGTTTGTTCGACAGGGGGGACACCGGGGAGCTGTTTTTT. This gives the protein CASSLFDRGDTGELFF.

The chain employs TRBV27 and TRBJ2-5; TRBD1 is a possible D gene (5 bases). CDR1 is MNHEY and CDR2 is SMNVEV in the germline V gene (reference sequence). The CDR3 spans 13 residues. V was cut by 6 bases and J by 1 base, with 9 bases left in between. The CDR3 DNA reads TGTGCCAGCAGAAGACAGACCCAAGAGACCCAGTACTTC. As protein: CASRRQTQETQYF.

This clonotype has only a few counts. The rearrangement joins TRBV2 to TRBJ1-1; 11 positions agree with TRBD1. V was clipped by 10 bases and J by 1 base; unmatched bases: 11. The CDR3 runs 16 residues. Germline CDR1 and CDR2: SNHLY and FYNNEI. The CDR3 nucleotides are TGTGCCACTTTGGACAGGGGGCAGGGAGGGAACACTGAAGCTTTCTTT. Its protein product is CATLDRGQGGNTEAFF.

Concerning this clonotype: The junction shows a germline mismatch at one end, possibly a read error. V gene TRBV7-6 combines with J gene TRBJ2-5; no firm D call. CDR3 size: 13 residues. The germline V gene encodes CDR1 SGHVS and CDR2 FNYEAQ. The CDR3 sequence: CASREISQETQYF. CDR3 in DNA: TGTGCTAGCAGAGAAATCAGCCAAGAGACCCAGTACTTC.

The rearrangement uses TRBV7-9 and TRBJ1-1; D uncertain. CDR1 SEHNR and CDR2 FQNEAQ come from the germline V gene (reference sequence). The CDR3 sequence is 14 residues long. V gave up 5 bases and J gave up 0 bases, with 10 bases separating them. The CDR3 spells CASSLPRLNTEAFF. The CDR3 nucleotides read TGTGCCAGCAGCCTACCCAGGCTGAACACTGAAGCTTTCTTT.

This clonotype has only one observation. The chain links TRBV29-1 to TRBJ2-2, with D unresolved. With 4 bases removed from V and 5 bases from J, the gap between germline ends came to 5 bases. The CDR3 covers 11 residues. Per the germline V gene, CDR1 is SQVTM and CDR2 is ANQGSEA. The CDR3: CSVARTGELFF. The CDR3 bases are TGCAGCGTTGCGAGAACCGGGGAGCTGTTTTTT.

The CDR3 sequence is CSVGMGQGANEQFF. DNA for the CDR3: TGCAGCGTTGGGATGGGACAGGGGGCCAATGAGCAGTTCTTC. The chain links TRBV29-1 to TRBJ2-1; TRBD1 matches at 12 bases. CDR1 SQVTM and CDR2 ANQGSEA come from the germline V gene. This CDR3 has 14 residues. V was clipped by 4 bases and J by 6 bases; unmatched bases: 4.

A few counts support this clonotype. The V gene is TRBV7-9, the J gene TRBJ2-7, with 7 bases that match TRBD2. Trimming cost V 5 bases and J 6 bases; bases outside gene matches: 13. Germline CDR1 is SEHNR and CDR2 is FQNEAQ (reference sequence). The length of the CDR3 is 15 residues. DNA of the CDR3: TGTGCCAGCAGCCCACCTCTAGGGCTAGCGGCCGAGCAGTACTTC. Protein: CASSPPLGLAAEQYF.

The rearrangement links TRBV12-3 or TRBV12-4 to TRBJ1-5, with D possibly matching TRBD1 (5 bases). The CDR3 has 14 residues. The V and J ends lost 3 bases and 3 bases respectively, with 9 bases between them. The CDR3 bases are TGTGCCAGCAGTTTCAGCAGGGCCAATCAGCCCCAGCATTTT. Translation gives CASSFSRANQPQHF.

The chain has TRBV27 and TRBJ1-4; no definite D call. The CDR3 totals 14 residues. In germline, CDR1 is MNHEY, CDR2 SMNVEV (reference sequence). V gave up 3 bases and J gave up 4 bases, with 9 bases separating them. The CDR3 protein is CASSFFGSNEKLFF. CDR3 coding DNA: TGTGCCAGCAGTTTTTTCGGGAGTAATGAAAAACTGTTTTTT.

To note about this clonotype: A junction boundary mismatches the germline segment, possibly from a read error. The chain combines TRBV7-6 with TRBJ2-5; D is ambiguous. Looked up from germline, CDR1 is SGHVS and CDR2 is FNYEAQ. The CDR3 has 16 residues. In DNA form, the CDR3 reads TGTGTCAGCAGCTTACTTTCGGTTGGAACAACTGAGACCCAGTACTTC. This gives the protein CVSSLLSVGTTETQYF.